Sequencing of this T cell receptor beta chain was carried out in a study of T cells in Graves' hyperthyroidism and ophthalmopathy. The CDR3 has 13 amino acids. Germline loops: CDR1 ENHRY, CDR2 SYGVKD. Trimming cost V 6 bases and J 4 bases; bases outside gene matches: 6. Using RNA transcripts as the source, TCR beta CDR3 regions were amplified. The HTBI primer set was used in a first-round RT-PCR of the TCR CDR3. TCRdb fed the multiplex PCR reads into MiXCR, producing one record per CDR3 protein. The sample shows 300,000 to 400,000 distinct CDR3 sequences, roughly a fifth of them seen only once. This clonotype was seen more than once but under ten times.

This sequence originates from a woman aged 50 to 65 with Graves' hyperthyroidism. The genes are TRBV10-3 and TRBJ2-7; 7 bases map to TRBD1. The sequenced sample consisted of blood. The CDR3 nucleotides are TGTGCCATCAGACCCGACAGGGAGTACGAGCAGTACTTC. Protein product: CAIRPDREYEQYF.